The rows below give T cell receptor beta chains drawn from one sample of a study of blood T cell repertoires in COVID-19. TCRdb's copy holds only in-frame clones and misses some; the assay was immunoSEQ multiplex PCR. The sample has 80,000 to 95,000 clones, 85% seen once. The specimen was peripheral blood. The receptors here all came from an elderly man with acute or convalescent COVID-19. The CDR3 runs from the conserved cysteine through the conserved F or W. Each record gives: D gene, V gene, J gene, clone size, CDR3 length, CDR3 DNA, CDR3 protein. D genes are given only for firm matches. Some rows have no size entry. The others give once, few or many, or a class for an expanded clone.

TRBD1	TRBV5-1	TRBJ1-1	NA	17	TGCGCCAGCAGCTCAAGGACAGGGGCTTTTTCGAACACTGAAGCTTTCTTT	CASSSRTGAFSNTEAFF
NA	TRBV24-1	TRBJ1-2	NA	18	TGTGCCACCAGTGGCAAGGAACAGAGCGGACCCCCTGACTATGGCTACACCTTC	CATSGKEQSGPPDYGYTF
NA	TRBV6-5	TRBJ1-1	NA	15	TGTGCCAGCAGGCAACAGGGTGGGGTTGACACTGAAGCTTTCTTT	CASRQQGGVDTEAFF
NA	TRBV2	TRBJ1-1	NA	15	TGTGCCAGCAGAGCTCAGGGGTCCTTGAACACTGAAGCTTTCTTT	CASRAQGSLNTEAFF
TRBD1	TRBV5-5	TRBJ1-1	few	16	TGTGCCAGCAGCTTGGTTCAGGGGGCGGTTAACACTGAAGCTTTCTTT	CASSLVQGAVNTEAFF
TRBD2	TRBV28	TRBJ2-7	NA	16	TGTGCCAGCAGTTTTCCGTTAAGCGGGAGTCCCTACGAGCAGTACTTC	CASSFPLSGSPYEQYF
TRBD2	TRBV28	TRBJ2-1	NA	18	TGTGCCAGCGAGACCATTCTAGCGGGAGTTGCGGAGGGCAATGAGCAGTTCTTC	CASETILAGVAEGNEQFF
NA	TRBV29-1	TRBJ1-1	NA	13	TGCAGCGCCGGATCGGGACAGAACACTGAAGCTTTCTTT	CSAGSGQNTEAFF
TRBD1	TRBV5-4	TRBJ1-2	NA	14	TGTGCCAGCAGCACACCGGGACAGAACTATGGCTACACCTTC	CASSTPGQNYGYTF
TRBD2	TRBV7-3	TRBJ2-1	NA	17	TGTGCCAGCAGCCAACCGACTAGCGGGAGAACCTACAATGAGCAGTTCTTC	CASSQPTSGRTYNEQFF
TRBD1	TRBV9	TRBJ1-5	NA	15	TGTGCCAGCAGCGCCGGACAGGGTAGCAATCAGCCCCAGCATTTT	CASSAGQGSNQPQHF
TRBD2	TRBV7-3	TRBJ2-5	once	17	TGTGCCAGCAGCTTAAAGGGACTAGCGGGAGGATGGGAGACCCAGTACTTC	CASSLKGLAGGWETQYF
TRBD1	TRBV28	TRBJ2-2	NA	14	TGTGCCAGCAGATGGGACAGGGGAACCGGGGAGCTGTTTTTT	CASRWDRGTGELFF
NA	TRBV9	TRBJ2-1	NA	14	TGTGCCAGCAGCGTAGGGGCAGCTGCCATTGAGCAGTTCTTC	CASSVGAAAIEQFF
NA	TRBV30	TRBJ1-1	NA	11	TGTGCCTTCGGGACATTCGTAGAAGCTTTCTTT	CAFGTFVEAFF